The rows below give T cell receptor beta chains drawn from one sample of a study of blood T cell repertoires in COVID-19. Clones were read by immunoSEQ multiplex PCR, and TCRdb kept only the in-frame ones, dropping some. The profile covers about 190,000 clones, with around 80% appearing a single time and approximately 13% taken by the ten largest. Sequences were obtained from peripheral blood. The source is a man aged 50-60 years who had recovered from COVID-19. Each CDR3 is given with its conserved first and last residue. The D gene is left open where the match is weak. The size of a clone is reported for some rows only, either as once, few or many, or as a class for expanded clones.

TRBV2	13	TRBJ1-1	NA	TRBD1	CASRGDRNTEAFF	TGTGCCAGCAGGGGGGACAGGAACACTGAAGCTTTCTTT
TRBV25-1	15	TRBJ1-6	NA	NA	CASSEYGAENSPLHF	TGTGCCAGCAGTGAATATGGGGCTGAGAATTCACCCCTCCACTTT
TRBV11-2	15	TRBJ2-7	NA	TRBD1	CASSLGGGNSYEQYF	TGTGCCAGCAGCTTAGGAGGGGGCAACTCCTACGAGCAGTACTTC
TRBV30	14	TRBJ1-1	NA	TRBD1	CAWGDRGRNTEAFF	TGTGCCTGGGGGGACAGGGGACGGAACACTGAAGCTTTCTTT
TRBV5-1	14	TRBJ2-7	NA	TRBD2	CASSPLAGDAEQYF	TGCGCCAGCAGCCCCCTAGCGGGAGATGCCGAGCAGTACTTC
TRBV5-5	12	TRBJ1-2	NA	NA	CASSLDRDGYTF	TGTGCCAGCAGCTTGGACAGGGATGGCTACACCTTC
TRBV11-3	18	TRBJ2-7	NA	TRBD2	CASSLDHREGILTYEQYF	TGTGCCAGCAGCTTAGATCATCGGGAGGGGATCTTGACCTACGAGCAGTACTTC
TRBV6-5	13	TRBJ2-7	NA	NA	CASNRRGGVEQYF	TGTGCCAGCAATAGGAGGGGGGGTGTAGAGCAGTACTTC
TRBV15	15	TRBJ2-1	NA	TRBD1	CATSRQRDSSNEQFF	TGTGCCACCAGCAGACAAAGGGACAGCAGCAATGAGCAGTTCTTC
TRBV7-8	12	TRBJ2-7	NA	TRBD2	CASSLAPGGQYF	TGTGCCAGCAGCTTAGCGCCGGGGGGGCAGTACTTC
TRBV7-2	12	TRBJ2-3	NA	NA	CASSLSGDTQYF	TGTGCCAGCAGCTTATCGGGGGATACGCAGTATTTT
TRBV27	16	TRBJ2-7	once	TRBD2	CASRDHGTSGSHEQYF	TGTGCCAGCAGGGATCATGGGACTAGCGGGAGCCACGAGCAGTACTTC
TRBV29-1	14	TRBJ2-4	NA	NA	CSVATGSGKNIQYF	TGCAGCGTCGCGACAGGTTCAGGCAAAAACATTCAGTACTTC
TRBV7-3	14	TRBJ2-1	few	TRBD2	CASSPTSGSNEQFF	TGTGCCAGCAGCCCAACGAGCGGGAGTAATGAGCAGTTCTTC
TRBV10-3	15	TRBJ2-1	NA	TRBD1	CAISEPNRGDREQFF	TGTGCCATCAGTGAGCCCAACAGGGGGGACAGGGAGCAGTTCTTC
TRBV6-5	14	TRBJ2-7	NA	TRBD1	CASSTRDRAYEQYF	TGTGCCAGCAGTACGCGGGACAGGGCCTACGAGCAGTACTTC
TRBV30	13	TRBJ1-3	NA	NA	CAWSGWTGNTIYF	TGTGCCTGGAGTGGGTGGACAGGAAACACCATATATTTT
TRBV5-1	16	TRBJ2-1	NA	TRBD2	CASSLQTSSSYNEQFF	TGCGCCAGCAGCTTGCAGACTAGCAGCTCCTACAATGAGCAGTTCTTC
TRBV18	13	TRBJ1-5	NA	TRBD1	CASSLDRDQPQHF	TGTGCCAGCTCCCTGGACAGGGATCAGCCCCAGCATTTT
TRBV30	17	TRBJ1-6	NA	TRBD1	CAWSVTILGQGNSPLHF	TGTGCCTGGAGTGTGACCATCCTGGGACAGGGCAACTCACCCCTCCACTTT
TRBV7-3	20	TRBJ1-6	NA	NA	CASSSNRTTSLGSYNSPLHF	TGTGCCAGCAGCTCAAACCGCACGACATCCCTGGGCTCCTATAATTCACCCCTCCACTTT
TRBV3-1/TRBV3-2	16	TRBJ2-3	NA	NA	CASSQDEGDSTDTQYF	TGTGCCAGCAGCCAAGATGAGGGAGACAGCACAGATACGCAGTATTTT
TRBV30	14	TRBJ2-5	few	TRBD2	CAGQLAGGPETQYF	TGTGCCGGCCAACTAGCGGGAGGGCCAGAGACCCAGTACTTC